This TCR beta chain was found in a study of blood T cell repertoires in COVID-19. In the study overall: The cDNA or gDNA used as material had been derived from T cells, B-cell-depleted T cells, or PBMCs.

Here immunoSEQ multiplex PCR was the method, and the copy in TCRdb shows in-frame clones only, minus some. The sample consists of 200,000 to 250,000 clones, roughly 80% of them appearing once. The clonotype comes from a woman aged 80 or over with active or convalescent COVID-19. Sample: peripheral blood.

The CDR3 DNA is TGTGCCACCAGCAGAGATCCAGGCACAGCCTCTGGAAACACCATATATTTT. Translated, it gives CATSRDPGTASGNTIYF. The gene calls are TRBV15 and TRBJ1-3; no clear D. The V end lost 0 bases, the J end lost 0 bases, and 12 bases lay between the germline ends. This CDR3 spans 17 amino acids. Germline values: CDR1 LNHNV, CDR2 YYDKDF (reference sequence).